This T cell receptor (beta chain) was obtained from a study of shared clonotypes between healthy human individuals. Around 30,000 T cell genomes (approximately 0.2 ug DNA) went into each sorted-subset replicate. Assay used: immunoSEQ multiplex PCR; TCRdb lists only in-frame clones, some missing. Of some 2,500,000 clones listed, over 85% are singletons. Germline V gives CDR1 SGHNT, CDR2 YENEEA. The V gene lost 1 base and the J gene lost 1 base, with 9 bases spanning the gap. This CDR3 has 15 residues. Donors had no recently reported acute infections or vaccinations and were HIV-negative. The source is a man aged 18 to 30 in good health. Some clones in this sample may be carry-over from other donors' samples. The sample was naive CD4+ T cells from PBMCs. Specified subset: CD45RA+ positively selected. The chain is built from TRBV11-3 and TRBJ2-3; D is unresolved. The CDR3, as DNA: TGTGCCAGCAGCTTAGCCGGCAGAGGCACAGATACGCAGTATTTT. It yields the protein CASSLAGRGTDTQYF.